The 30 T cell receptor beta chains presented below share a single source sample, sequenced in a study of T cell responses to AZD1222 COVID-19 vaccine. Sequencing was performed with immunoSEQ multiplex PCR; in TCRdb, only in-frame clones are kept and a portion is missing. The table has 74,000 or so clones, less than 90% seen once; the top ten hold roughly 20%. The material was peripheral blood, obtained on day 0 of AZD1222 vaccination. The receptors come from an adult in good health.

The V call is TRBV29-1, the J call TRBJ2-7; 11 bases align to TRBD2. Germline V gene data show CDR1 as SQVTM and CDR2 as ANQGSEA. This CDR3 comprises 14 residues. V dropped 3 bases and J dropped 0; count of bases not matched to a gene: 1. In DNA, the CDR3 is TGCAGCGTTGACGGGACTAGCGGCTCCTACGAGCAGTACTTC. Its translation: CSVDGTSGSYEQYF.

The rearrangement uses TRBV5-1 and TRBJ2-5; unclear D gene. The V end was cut by 7 bases, the J end by 0 bases, with 13 bases between. CDR3 length: 14 residues. Germline assignment: CDR1 SGHRS and CDR2 YFSETQ. CDR3 amino acids: CASCRDPDQETQYF. The CDR3 DNA reads TGCGCCAGCTGTCGCGACCCAGACCAAGAGACCCAGTACTTC.

The chain carries TRBV7-6 and TRBJ2-4, with no clear D. From germline, CDR1 is SGHVS and CDR2 FNYEAQ. With 4 bases removed from V and 0 bases from J, the gap between germline ends came to 4 bases. The CDR3 spans 13 residues. CDR3: CASSSLAKNIQYF. CDR3 DNA sequence: TGTGCCAGCAGCTCCCTAGCCAAAAACATTCAGTACTTC.

The chain combines TRBV7-9 with TRBJ1-2; no clear D gene. Germline lookup yields CDR1 SEHNR and CDR2 FQNEAQ (reference sequence). The CDR3 is made up of 13 amino acids. V lost 5 bases and J 4 bases, leaving 11 bases between the germline ends. The CDR3 reads CASSLTESYGYTF. The CDR3 bases are TGTGCCAGCAGCCTAACGGAAAGCTATGGCTACACCTTC.

The CDR3 loop reads CASSLKAPYGYTF. The CDR3 coding sequence is TGTGCCAGCAGTTTGAAGGCGCCCTATGGCTACACCTTC. J is TRBJ1-2 and V is TRBV28; D call uncertain. Germline values: CDR1 MDHEN, CDR2 SYDVKM. The CDR3 runs 13 residues. The germline V and J ends were trimmed by 3 bases and 4 bases, with 9 bases remaining between them.

V and J are TRBV6-5 and TRBJ1-4, with TRBD1 matching 9 bases. The V gene end was trimmed by 4 bases and the J gene end by 8 bases; junction bases not matched to a gene: 8. Germline V gene lookup returns CDR1 MNHEY and CDR2 SVGAGI. This CDR3 comprises 15 residues. CDR3 bases: TGTGCCAGCAGTTTTACAGGGGGCTGGGCGGAAAAACTGTTTTTT. This codes for CASSFTGGWAEKLFF.

The CDR3 region is CASSPGPQGQPQHF. The CDR3 DNA is TGTGCCAGCAGTCCAGGGCCCCAGGGTCAGCCCCAGCATTTT. The chain couples TRBV11-2 to TRBJ1-5; D is perhaps TRBD1 (5 bases). This CDR3 spans 14 amino acids. Germline CDR1 reads SGHAT; CDR2 reads FQNNGV. Deletions cut 6 bases from V and 6 bases from J, with 15 bases between.

The chain carries TRBV7-3 and TRBJ2-7, with TRBD1 identical over 9 bases. The J segment lost 6 bases and the V segment lost 1 base, leaving 7 bases of the junction unmatched. The CDR3 is 15 residues long. CDR1 and CDR2 from the germline V gene are SGHTA and FQGTGA. CDR3 sequence: CASSLIVGQGIEQYF. In nucleotides, the CDR3 is TGTGCCAGCAGCTTAATTGTGGGACAGGGCATCGAGCAGTACTTC.

This clone was counted only a few times. The chain uses TRBV2 and TRBJ2-1; 9 positions agree with TRBD2. This CDR3 is built from 13 residues. The germline V gene encodes CDR1 SNHLY and CDR2 FYNNEI. V dropped 7 bases and J dropped 7; count of bases not matched to a gene: 5. The CDR3 sequence is CASTSGMHNEQFF. In nucleotides, the CDR3 is TGTGCCAGCACTAGCGGGATGCATAATGAGCAGTTCTTC.

The chain is built from TRBV30 and TRBJ1-2; 7 bases line up with TRBD1. Germline V gives CDR1 GTSNPN, CDR2 SVGIG (reference sequence). The CDR3 totals 13 residues. The J segment lost 8 bases and the V segment lost 2 bases, leaving 8 bases of the junction unmatched. In nucleotides, the CDR3 is TGTGCCTGGAGTCTAACCCCAGGGGGGGGCTACACCTTC. Amino acids: CAWSLTPGGGYTF.

The rearrangement uses TRBV3-1 (or the pseudogene TRBV3-2) and TRBJ1-1, with D hard to call. CDR1 is LGHDT and CDR2 is YNNKEL in the germline V gene (reference sequence). This CDR3 has 14 amino acids. V was shortened by 1 base and J by 0 bases, with 6 bases between the two germline ends. Here the CDR3 DNA reads TGTGCCAGCAGCCAAGGCCAGGTGAACACTGAAGCTTTCTTT. It encodes CASSQGQVNTEAFF.

The J gene is TRBJ1-2, the V gene TRBV4-3, with D tentatively TRBD1 (5 bases). V lost 0 bases, J lost 3 bases, and 17 bases lay in between. Looked up from germline, CDR1 is LGHNA and CDR2 is YSLEER. The length of the CDR3 is 17 residues. This CDR3 is CASSQDRFGGGDYGYTF. In DNA, the CDR3 is TGCGCCAGCAGCCAAGACAGATTCGGGGGTGGGGACTATGGCTACACCTTC.

The chain joins TRBV7-9 to TRBJ2-7, with D possibly being TRBD1 or TRBD2 (5 bases each). CDR1 and CDR2 (germline): SEHNR, FQNEAQ (reference sequence). The ends were cut back, 1 base at V and 0 bases at J, with 10 bases in the middle. CDR3 length: 15 amino acids. The CDR3 loop is CASSLEGPTSYEQYF. CDR3 nucleotides: TGTGCCAGCAGCTTAGAGGGACCGACCTCCTACGAGCAGTACTTC.

The rearrangement links TRBV25-1 to TRBJ2-7, with D perhaps TRBD2 (6 bases). The length of the CDR3 is 13 residues. Between the trimmed V and J ends, which lost 7 bases and 1 base, there was a span of 11 bases. CDR1 is MGHDK, CDR2 SYGVNS, per germline. Here the CDR3 DNA reads TGTGCCAGCACGGGGGTGGGTTCCTACGAGCAGTACTTC. Translation: CASTGVGSYEQYF.

The rearrangement joins TRBV11-1 to TRBJ2-2; 10 bases map to TRBD1. Looked up from germline, CDR1 is SGHAT and CDR2 is FQDESV (reference sequence). Germline trimming cut 7 bases from V and 5 bases from J; bases unmatched to any gene: 4. The CDR3 contains 14 residues. CDR3: CASKGTGVTGELFF. The CDR3 DNA is TGTGCCAGCAAAGGGACAGGGGTAACCGGGGAGCTGTTTTTT.

The CDR3 bases are TGTGCCAGCTCCCCCGGACAGGGGCTTGTCTACACCTTC. Amino acids: CASSPGQGLVYTF. The chain links TRBV18 to TRBJ1-2, with 9 bases lining up with TRBD1. This CDR3 is built from 13 residues. Germline trimming cut 6 bases from V and 10 bases from J; bases unmatched to any gene: 9. Germline assignment: CDR1 KGHSH and CDR2 LQKENI.

The chain has TRBV5-6 and TRBJ1-1; 8 nucleotides align to TRBD1. The germline V gene encodes CDR1 SGHDT and CDR2 YYEEEE. Trimming took 3 bases from V and 1 from J; bases not matched to a gene: 14. The CDR3 loop spans 18 amino acids. The CDR3 sequence is CASSSSRDRIQENTEAFF. Here the CDR3 DNA reads TGTGCCAGCAGCTCATCTCGGGACAGGATACAAGAGAACACTGAAGCTTTCTTT.

The genes are TRBV7-9 and TRBJ2-7; tentatively, D is TRBD1 (6 bases). In germline, CDR1 is SEHNR, CDR2 FQNEAQ (reference sequence). The V and J ends lost 5 bases and 2 bases respectively, with 13 bases between them. CDR3 length: 14 residues. Here the CDR3 DNA reads TGTGCCAGCAGCCTTCCGACAGGCACCTACGAGCAGTACTTC. It yields the protein CASSLPTGTYEQYF.

The chain employs TRBV28 and TRBJ2-3; 8 bases are shared with TRBD1. The J segment lost 4 bases and the V segment lost 10 bases, leaving 10 bases of the junction unmatched. CDR3 size: 14 residues. From germline, CDR1 is MDHEN and CDR2 SYDVKM. Here the CDR3 DNA reads TGTGCCACGCAGGGGGCCTGGGACCCAGATACGCAGTATTTT. Translation gives CATQGAWDPDTQYF.

V is TRBV6-4 and J is TRBJ2-7; D is undetermined. Trimming removed 5 bases at V and 3 bases at J, with 11 bases between. The length of the CDR3 is 13 residues. CDR1 is MRHNA, CDR2 SNTAGT, per germline. This CDR3 reads CASSPYPGYEQYF. In nucleotides, the CDR3 is TGTGCCAGCAGTCCCTACCCCGGCTACGAGCAGTACTTC.

The genes are TRBV24-1 and TRBJ1-5; D unresolved. CDR3 length: 15 amino acids. V was trimmed by 3 bases and J by 2 bases, leaving 10 bases between them. Germline CDR1 reads KGHDR; CDR2 reads SFDVKD. This CDR3 reads CATSDTGLGNQPQHF. Here the CDR3 DNA reads TGTGCCACCAGTGATACCGGGCTAGGCAATCAGCCCCAGCATTTT.

CDR3 sequence reads: CASSPLTGGNYEQYF. Here the CDR3 DNA reads TGTGCCAGCTCACCACTAACAGGGGGTAACTACGAGCAGTACTTC. The V and J genes are TRBV18 and TRBJ2-7; 8 bases are a match to TRBD1. Germline V gene lookup returns CDR1 KGHSH and CDR2 LQKENI. The junction had 5 bases not matched to a gene; V was cut back by 1 base and J by 3 bases. This CDR3 contains 15 residues.

This clone has a single count. The rearrangement uses TRBV7-2 and TRBJ1-2; 12 nucleotides agree with TRBD1. Germline CDR1 reads SGHTA; CDR2 reads FQGNSA. Trimming took 4 bases from V and 4 from J; bases not matched to a gene: 4. The CDR3 runs 15 residues. The DNA for the CDR3 is TGTGCCAGCAGCTCGGGACAGGGGGCTTTCTATGGCTACACCTTC. Translated: CASSSGQGAFYGYTF.

CDR3 loop: CASSPGQYYEQYF. CDR3 DNA: TGTGCCAGCAGTCCGGGACAGTACTACGAGCAGTACTTC. The chain carries TRBV6-5 and TRBJ2-7; 7 bases are shared with TRBD1. Germline V gene data show CDR1 as MNHEY and CDR2 as SVGAGI. The trim removed 5 bases at V and 3 bases at J, leaving 4 bases unmatched. This CDR3 spans 13 amino acids.

The chain joins TRBV6-5 to TRBJ1-2; possible D gene TRBD1, 6 bases. The V and J ends lost 7 bases and 8 bases respectively, with 23 bases between them. The CDR3 covers 15 residues. Germline V gene sequence: CDR1 MNHEY, CDR2 SVGAGI. CDR3 protein: CASTGGSRGQGGYTF. Here the CDR3 DNA reads TGTGCCAGCACCGGGGGAAGCCGGGGGCAGGGGGGCTACACCTTC.

The gene calls are TRBV28 and TRBJ1-5; the D gene is possibly TRBD1 (5 bases). The germline gives CDR1 MDHEN, CDR2 SYDVKM. Trimming took off 5 bases at V and 5 bases at J, with 16 bases between the two ends. The CDR3 loop spans 15 amino acids. CDR3 nucleotides: TGTGCCAGCAGTCCCCCTACGGGGGAGTATCAGCCCCAGCATTTT. Protein product: CASSPPTGEYQPQHF.

A word on this clone: As the CDR3 is not closed by the conserved phenylalanine or tryptophan, this likely results from a read error. No DNA is shown, since the ends of the CDR3 on it are uncertain; the CDR3 is the one TCRdb lists. The CDR3 loop is CASSLRSAPVVL. The chain is built from TRBV7-2 and TRBJ1-1. Germline V gives CDR1 SGHTA, CDR2 FQGNSA. The CDR3 sequence runs 12 residues, both termini included.

This clone was seen only once. V gene TRBV19 combines with J gene TRBJ2-7, with D perhaps TRBD1 or TRBD2 (5 bases each). This CDR3 contains 13 residues. V was pared by 7 bases and J by 2 bases, with 12 bases between. The germline V gene encodes CDR1 LNHDA and CDR2 SQIVND (reference sequence). The CDR3 spells CASTAGAPYEQYF. In DNA form, the CDR3 reads TGTGCCAGTACCGCCGGGGCCCCCTACGAGCAGTACTTC.

The chain employs TRBV29-1 and TRBJ2-7; D is uncertain. The CDR3 is 10 amino acids. Trimming removed 5 bases at V and 3 bases at J, with 5 bases between. Looked up from germline, CDR1 is SQVTM and CDR2 is ANQGSEA. CDR3 DNA: TGCAGCGTTCGAGACTACGAGCAGTACTTC. Translating gives CSVRDYEQYF.

The V call is TRBV18, the J call TRBJ2-7, with D possibly matching TRBD2 (6 bases). The V end lost 5 bases, the J end lost 5 bases, and 16 bases lay between the germline ends. Germline V lookup: CDR1 KGHSH, CDR2 LQKENI. The CDR3 runs 14 residues. CDR3 sequence (DNA): TGTGCCAGCTCAACCGGGAGAAGTCCCAACGAGCAGTACTTC. This codes for CASSTGRSPNEQYF.